Presented here are 31 T cell receptor beta chains from one specimen sequenced in a study of cytomegalovirus exposure and HLA in healthy donors. Method: immunoSEQ multiplex PCR; TCRdb's copy keeps in-frame clones and lacks some. The sample has some 150,000 clones; roughly 90% are singletons. Sequencing input: PBMCs. The receptors originated from a man between 18 and 35 years old in good health and CMV-seronegative.

The CDR3: CASSYASSNYGYTF. In nucleotides, the CDR3 is TGTGCCAGCAGTTACGCGTCTTCAAACTATGGCTACACCTTC. The chain is built from TRBV6-5 and TRBJ1-2; D not certain. The CDR3 sequence is 14 residues long. Trimming removed 2 bases from V and 2 bases from J, with 9 bases in between. Germline V gene lookup returns CDR1 MNHEY and CDR2 SVGAGI.

The chain recombines TRBV5-6 with TRBJ2-1; D is perhaps TRBD2 (6 bases). CDR1 is SGHDT, CDR2 YYEEEE, per germline. The CDR3 sequence is 15 residues long. The ends were cut back, 3 bases at V and 8 bases at J, with 18 bases in the middle. CDR3 in amino acids: CASSSLSAGRHEQFF. The DNA of the CDR3 is TGTGCCAGCAGCTCCCTATCTGCGGGAAGGCATGAGCAGTTCTTC.

The chain has TRBV7-3 and TRBJ1-4; 9 bases are a match to TRBD1. After removal of 6 bases from V and 4 bases from J, the junction contained 6 bases not matched to a gene. The CDR3 spans 15 residues. Germline assignment: CDR1 SGHTA and CDR2 FQGTGA. The CDR3 DNA reads TGTGCCAGCAGATCCGGGACAGGGAGTAATGAAAAACTGTTTTTT. Encoded protein: CASRSGTGSNEKLFF.

This clone showed up just a few times. The chain links TRBV10-2 to TRBJ1-2; 8 nucleotides match TRBD1. Looked up from germline, CDR1 is WSHSY and CDR2 is SAAADI. CDR3 size: 15 residues. V was pared by 0 bases and J by 4 bases, with 4 bases of the junction left unmatched. CDR3 in DNA: TGCGCCAGCAGTGAGTCGGACAGGGAAGGCTATGGCTACACCTTC. It encodes CASSESDREGYGYTF.

The chain uses TRBV9 and TRBJ1-2, with a weak D call TRBD1 (6 bases). Trimming left V 6 bases short and J 2 bases short, with 17 bases between. This CDR3 has 15 amino acids. Germline values: CDR1 SGDLS, CDR2 YYNGEE. The CDR3 region has the DNA TGTGCCAGCACTCCGACGGACAGTGGCAACTATGGCTACACCTTC. This codes for CASTPTDSGNYGYTF.

The chain employs TRBV19 and TRBJ1-5; a possible D gene is TRBD1 (5 bases). The CDR3 is 18 amino acids. Looked up from germline, CDR1 is LNHDA and CDR2 is SQIVND (reference sequence). V lost 6 bases to trimming and J lost 0 bases, with 21 bases between them. CDR3 in DNA: TGTGCCAGTAGCCCGGGAGGGACGCCCGGGTATAGCAATCAGCCCCAGCATTTT. This codes for CASSPGGTPGYSNQPQHF.

V gene TRBV30 combines with J gene TRBJ2-1; 12 bases match TRBD2. Trimming removed 5 bases from V and 6 bases from J; junction bases left unmatched: 5. Germline V gene lookup returns CDR1 GTSNPN and CDR2 SVGIG (reference sequence). The CDR3 is 14 residues long. CDR3 bases: TGTGCCTGGTTAGGACTAGCGGGACTCAATGAGCAGTTCTTC. It encodes CAWLGLAGLNEQFF.

The V call is TRBV18, the J call TRBJ2-5; TRBD1 aligns across 7 bases. Germline values: CDR1 KGHSH, CDR2 LQKENI. This CDR3 comprises 13 residues. The trim removed 5 bases at V and 3 bases at J, leaving 3 bases unmatched. CDR3 sequence: CASSRGREETQYF. DNA of the CDR3: TGTGCCAGCTCAAGGGGGCGGGAAGAGACCCAGTACTTC.

The chain combines TRBV6-6 with TRBJ2-3; TRBD1 is a possible D gene (6 bases). CDR1 MNHNY and CDR2 SVGAGI come from the germline V gene (reference sequence). Deletions cut 6 bases from V and 4 bases from J, with 14 bases between. The CDR3 loop spans 14 amino acids. CDR3 sequence reads: CASSPTDRSDTQYF. The CDR3 DNA follows: TGTGCCAGCAGCCCCACGGACAGATCAGATACGCAGTATTTT.

The V call is TRBV9, the J call TRBJ1-1; D not certain. The V and J ends lost 4 bases and 1 base respectively, with 11 bases between them. The CDR3 sequence is 14 residues long. CDR1 is SGDLS, CDR2 YYNGEE, per germline. This CDR3 reads CASSSEVGNTEAFF. The CDR3 bases are TGTGCCAGCAGCTCGGAGGTAGGGAACACTGAAGCTTTCTTT.

The chain has TRBV7-3 and TRBJ1-1, with D possibly matching TRBD1 (6 bases). Germline CDR1 reads SGHTA; CDR2 reads FQGTGA. The CDR3 consists of 16 residues. The V end lost 5 bases, the J end lost 1 base, and 17 bases lay between the germline ends. CDR3 sequence: CASSARPDRSNTEAFF. The CDR3 DNA follows: TGTGCCAGCAGCGCCCGCCCGGACAGATCGAACACTGAAGCTTTCTTT.

The chain is built from TRBV5-1 and TRBJ2-2, with D possibly matching TRBD1 (6 bases). V was cut by 4 bases and J by 0 bases, with 22 bases left in between. Germline lookup yields CDR1 SGHRS and CDR2 YFSETQ. The CDR3 length is 19 residues. CDR3 amino acids: CASSARATTGYANTGELFF. CDR3 nucleotides: TGCGCCAGCAGCGCCCGAGCGACTACAGGGTACGCGAACACCGGGGAGCTGTTTTTT.

This clone was seen only once. The chain couples TRBV5-6 to TRBJ1-2; D is unresolved. V dropped 6 bases and J dropped 2 bases, with 8 bases sitting between them. This CDR3 spans 12 amino acids. The V gene's germline CDR1 is SGHDT and CDR2 YYEEEE. CDR3 residues: CASNDGNYGYTF. As DNA, the CDR3 is TGTGCCAGCAACGACGGGAACTATGGCTACACCTTC.

This chain joins TRBV7-9 and TRBJ2-3; D unclear. Germline assignment: CDR1 SEHNR and CDR2 FQNEAQ (reference sequence). This CDR3 region has 10 residues. Trimming pared 10 bases from V and 3 bases from J, leaving 5 bases between. CDR3 nucleotide sequence: TGTGCCATCATTACAGATACGCAGTATTTT. It specifies CAIITDTQYF.

The chain has TRBV19 and TRBJ1-2; D remains unclear. Germline values: CDR1 LNHDA, CDR2 SQIVND (reference sequence). The V and J ends lost 6 bases and 4 bases respectively, with 12 bases between them. CDR3 size: 13 residues. In DNA form, the CDR3 reads TGTGCCAGTAGATCGGGATCCTTCTATGGCTACACCTTC. Translated, it gives CASRSGSFYGYTF.

The chain links TRBV7-9 to TRBJ1-2; 11 bases match TRBD1. The germline gives CDR1 SEHNR, CDR2 FQNEAQ (reference sequence). V gave up 5 bases and J gave up 8 bases; unmatched junction bases: 10. This CDR3 is 15 amino acids long. The CDR3 here is CASSPRTGGGLGYTF. DNA of the CDR3: TGTGCCAGCAGCCCTAGGACAGGGGGCGGCCTGGGCTACACCTTC.

The J gene is TRBJ1-1, the V gene TRBV10-2; D may be TRBD1 (6 bases). The germline V and J ends were trimmed by 3 bases and 0 bases, with 11 bases remaining between them. CDR3 length: 15 residues. Germline loops: CDR1 WSHSY, CDR2 SAAADI. This CDR3 reads CASSERGTMNTEAFF. The CDR3 DNA sequence: TGCGCCAGCAGTGAAAGGGGGACAATGAACACTGAAGCTTTCTTT.

This chain uses TRBV12-5 with TRBJ2-1; D call uncertain. V dropped 7 bases and J dropped 8 bases, with 12 bases sitting between them. Germline lookup yields CDR1 LGHNT and CDR2 FRNRAP. The CDR3 length is 12 residues. The CDR3 bases are TGTGCTAGTGTCGCGGCTGAGGATGAGCAGTTCTTC. Its translation: CASVAAEDEQFF.

The V call is TRBV7-8, the J call TRBJ2-3; D is possibly TRBD2 (6 bases). The germline gives CDR1 SGHVS, CDR2 FQNEAQ. Trimming cost V 1 base and J 6 bases, with 23 bases left between them. The CDR3 contains 18 residues. The CDR3 loop reads CASSLGWVTGTLPDTQYF. CDR3 DNA sequence: TGTGCCAGCAGCTTAGGCTGGGTAACGGGGACTTTACCTGATACGCAGTATTTT.

This clone was counted between two and nine times. The rearrangement links TRBV2 to TRBJ2-7; 8 bases line up with TRBD1. This CDR3 is 13 amino acids long. Germline values: CDR1 SNHLY, CDR2 FYNNEI. V lost 8 bases to trimming and J lost 2 bases; unmatched junction nucleotides: 5. The CDR3 sequence: CASAQGGTYEQYV. DNA for the CDR3: TGTGCCAGCGCACAGGGGGGTACCTACGAGCAGTACGTC.

The chain is built from TRBV29-1 and TRBJ2-7, with TRBD2 matching 9 bases. With V trimmed by 2 bases and J by 2 bases, 1 base remained unmatched. CDR1 and CDR2 from the germline V gene are SQVTM and ANQGSEA. The CDR3 has 13 amino acids. CDR3 region: CSVELAGPYEQYF. Here the CDR3 DNA reads TGCAGCGTTGAACTAGCGGGGCCCTACGAGCAGTACTTC.

The CDR3 coding sequence is TGCGCCAGCCAGCCGGACAGTCAAGAGACCCAGTACTTC. Amino acid sequence: CASQPDSQETQYF. This chain joins TRBV5-1 and TRBJ2-5; D possibly corresponds to TRBD1 (6 bases). The CDR3 contains 13 residues. CDR1 is SGHRS and CDR2 is YFSETQ in the germline V gene. The V end was cut by 7 bases, the J end by 2 bases, with 12 bases between. Combining the CDR3 with reference TRBV5-1 and TRBJ2-5 gives the whole variable domain KAGVTQTPRYLIKTRGQQVTLSCSPISGHRSVSWYQQTPGQGLQFLFEYFSETQRNKGNFPGRFSGRQFSNSRSEMNVSTLELGDSALYLCASQPDSQETQYFGPGTRLLVL.

This clone occurred once. The genes are TRBV18 and TRBJ2-7; weak D call: TRBD2 (6 bases). The CDR3 is 13 residues long. With 4 bases removed from V and 5 bases from J, the gap between germline ends came to 12 bases. CDR1 and CDR2 (germline): KGHSH, LQKENI. The CDR3 protein is CASSRVGGHEQYF. DNA of the CDR3: TGTGCCAGCTCACGGGTGGGGGGACACGAGCAGTACTTC.

The V gene is TRBV5-1, the J gene TRBJ2-1, with TRBD1 matching over 9 bases. Germline V gene lookup returns CDR1 SGHRS and CDR2 YFSETQ. This CDR3 spans 14 amino acids. V shed 7 bases, J shed 4 bases, and the junction held 6 bases outside the gene matches. The CDR3 loop is CASSKGTGYNEQFF. The CDR3 coding sequence is TGCGCCAGCTCGAAGGGGACAGGGTACAATGAGCAGTTCTTC.

The chain employs TRBV9 and TRBJ2-2, with D perhaps TRBD1 (6 bases). Trimming cost V 3 bases and J 0 bases, with 12 bases left between them. Germline V lookup: CDR1 SGDLS, CDR2 YYNGEE. This CDR3 is 16 amino acids long. The CDR3 DNA is TGTGCCAGCAGCGCGACGGACAGCCCGAACACCGGGGAGCTGTTTTTT. Protein product: CASSATDSPNTGELFF.

The chain employs TRBV4-3 and TRBJ2-3; the match to TRBD1 covers 8 bases. Looked up from germline, CDR1 is LGHNA and CDR2 is YSLEER. The CDR3 runs to 16 residues. V lost 0 bases to trimming and J lost 3 bases; unmatched junction nucleotides: 5. DNA for the CDR3: TGCGCCAGCAGCCAAGATCGACAGGGGTGGACAGATACGCAGTATTTT. It translates to CASSQDRQGWTDTQYF.

This clone was seen a single time. The genes are TRBV27 and TRBJ2-3, with 7 bases matching TRBD2. The V gene's germline CDR1 is MNHEY and CDR2 SMNVEV (reference sequence). The length of the CDR3 is 15 residues. V was pared by 3 bases and J by 3 bases, with 6 bases of the junction left unmatched. CDR3 bases: TGTGCCAGCAGTTTCCTAAGCGGGGCAACAGATACGCAGTATTTT. It is translated as CASSFLSGATDTQYF.

This chain joins TRBV7-2 and TRBJ1-3, with 8 nucleotides matching TRBD1. Germline CDR1 reads SGHTA; CDR2 reads FQGNSA. Trimming removed 5 bases from V and 0 bases from J; junction bases left unmatched: 9. The CDR3 runs to 17 residues. CDR3 protein: CASSLSGGTGSGNTIYF. The CDR3 bases are TGTGCCAGCAGCCTTTCAGGGGGCACGGGCTCTGGAAACACCATATATTTT.

This clone was seen a single time. This sequence joins TRBV30 and TRBJ2-7; perhaps TRBD1 as D (5 bases). Deletions cut 0 bases from V and 6 bases from J, with 18 bases between. Germline assignment: CDR1 GTSNPN and CDR2 SVGIG (reference sequence). The CDR3 length is 15 residues. CDR3: CAWSVLIGQGGEQYF. In DNA, the CDR3 is TGTGCCTGGAGTGTATTAATCGGGCAGGGCGGCGAGCAGTACTTC.

The V gene is TRBV30, the J gene TRBJ1-1; D is possibly TRBD1 (5 bases). The germline V gene has CDR1 GTSNPN and CDR2 SVGIG (reference sequence). This CDR3 comprises 13 residues. V was cut by 4 bases and J by 5 bases, with 14 bases left in between. Written as DNA, the CDR3 is TGTGCCTGGATATGGGACTTTGGGACTGAAGCTTTCTTT. Amino acids: CAWIWDFGTEAFF.

The chain is built from TRBV7-9 and TRBJ2-3, with 10 bases lining up with TRBD2. V was pared by 5 bases and J by 4 bases, with 15 bases of the junction left unmatched. CDR1 is SEHNR and CDR2 is FQNEAQ in the germline V gene (reference sequence). The CDR3 totals 18 residues. DNA for the CDR3: TGTGCCAGCAGCCGGCTACAGTTAACTAGCGGGGTACCAGATACGCAGTATTTT. It is translated as CASSRLQLTSGVPDTQYF.